One sample yielded the 7 T cell receptor beta chains listed below, sequenced in a study of cytomegalovirus exposure and HLA in healthy donors. Primers for the PCR totalled 60 Vbeta and 13 Jbeta. Using immunoSEQ multiplex PCR, the repertoire was profiled, and TCRdb retains in-frame clones only, with some absent. Seen here are some 140,000 clones, about 85% observed once, and the top ten hold approximately 8%. The source material was PBMCs. All receptors come from a man aged 30-40 years in good health and CMV-seropositive.

The chain has TRBV10-3 and TRBJ1-2, with TRBD1 matching 10 bases. Germline V gene lookup returns CDR1 ENHRY and CDR2 SYGVKD. This CDR3 contains 14 residues. After removal of 6 bases from V and 6 bases from J, the junction contained 7 bases not matched to a gene. The CDR3 sequence: CAIRGTGDKDGYTF. CDR3 DNA sequence: TGTGCCATCAGGGGGACAGGGGACAAGGATGGCTACACCTTC.

The chain combines TRBV27 with TRBJ1-1; a possible D gene is TRBD1 (6 bases). From germline, CDR1 is MNHEY and CDR2 SMNVEV (reference sequence). This CDR3 comprises 14 residues. V was trimmed by 5 bases and J by 5 bases, leaving 15 bases between them. For the CDR3, the DNA is TGTGCCAGCAGTCCGCCAGGGGAGTCAACTGAAGCTTTCTTT. Its translation: CASSPPGESTEAFF.

The gene calls are TRBV5-1 and TRBJ2-3; the match to TRBD2 covers 7 bases. The CDR3 has 15 residues. Germline V gene data show CDR1 as SGHRS and CDR2 as YFSETQ. The J segment lost 3 bases and the V segment lost 6 bases, leaving 10 bases of the junction unmatched. The CDR3 spells CASNQRSGATDTQYF. Here the CDR3 DNA reads TGCGCCAGCAATCAGAGAAGCGGGGCAACAGATACGCAGTATTTT. Combining the CDR3 with reference TRBV5-1 and TRBJ2-3 gives the whole variable domain KAGVTQTPRYLIKTRGQQVTLSCSPISGHRSVSWYQQTPGQGLQFLFEYFSETQRNKGNFPGRFSGRQFSNSRSEMNVSTLELGDSALYLCASNQRSGATDTQYFGPGTRLTVL.

The gene calls are TRBV10-1 and TRBJ2-2; D is uncertain. CDR3 size: 13 residues. Germline lookup yields CDR1 WNHNN and CDR2 SYGVQD (reference sequence). Trimming cost V 5 bases and J 0 bases, with 4 bases left between them. This CDR3 is CASSYTNTGELFF. CDR3 in DNA: TGCGCCAGCAGTTATACGAACACCGGGGAGCTGTTTTTT.

This chain uses TRBV18 with TRBJ2-7, with 11 bases that match TRBD2. The CDR3 contains 19 residues. Per the germline V gene, CDR1 is KGHSH and CDR2 is LQKENI. The V gene end was trimmed by 3 bases and the J gene end by 5 bases; junction bases not matched to a gene: 18. CDR3 nucleotide sequence: TGTGCCAGCTCACCCAGCGCGAACTCTTTAGCGGGGGGGATCCACGAGCAGTACTTC. It codes for CASSPSANSLAGGIHEQYF.

This rearrangement joins TRBV4-1 to TRBJ2-5, with D possibly matching TRBD2 (7 bases). V shed 5 bases and J shed 5 bases, with 18 bases lying between them. Looked up from germline, CDR1 is MGHRA and CDR2 is YSYEKL. The CDR3 runs 15 residues. CDR3 bases: TGCGCCAGCAGCGAAGGTTGGGGGGGCGAGGAGACCCAGTACTTC. Protein: CASSEGWGGEETQYF.

This clone was found a few times. The V and J genes are TRBV27 and TRBJ2-3; D possibly corresponds to TRBD2 (5 bases). This CDR3 spans 14 amino acids. V gave up 2 bases and J gave up 0 bases, with 6 bases separating them. Germline CDR1 MNHEY, CDR2 SMNVEV (reference sequence). The CDR3 coding sequence is TGTGCCAGCAGTTTAGCGGGTAGCACAGATACGCAGTATTTT. Translation gives CASSLAGSTDTQYF.